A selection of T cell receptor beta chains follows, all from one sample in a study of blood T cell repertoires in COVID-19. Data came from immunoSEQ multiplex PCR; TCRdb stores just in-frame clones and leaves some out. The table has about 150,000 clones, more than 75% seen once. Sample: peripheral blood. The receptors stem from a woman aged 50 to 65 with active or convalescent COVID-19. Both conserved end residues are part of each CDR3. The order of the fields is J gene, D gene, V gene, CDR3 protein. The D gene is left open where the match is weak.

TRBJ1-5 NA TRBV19 CASSIGAAGALRNQPQHF
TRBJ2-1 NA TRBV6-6 CASTRGGGSVDEQFF
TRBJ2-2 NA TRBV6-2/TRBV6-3 CASSYSRVGELFF
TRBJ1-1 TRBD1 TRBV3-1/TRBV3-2 CASVSTGGIEAFF
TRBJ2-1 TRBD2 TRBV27 CASVRSGGNYNEQFF
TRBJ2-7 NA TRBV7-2 CASSLQSFTYEQYF
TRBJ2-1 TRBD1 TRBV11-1 CASSLRGQALGEQFF
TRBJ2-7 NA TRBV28 CASGEGHAPYEQYF
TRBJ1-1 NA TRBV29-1 CSVERQGPEAFF
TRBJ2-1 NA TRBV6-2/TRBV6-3 CASSAGAPLWDEQFF
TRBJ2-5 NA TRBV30 CAWRPWTDQETQYF
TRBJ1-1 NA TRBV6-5 CASSYITGHTEAFF
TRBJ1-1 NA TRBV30 CACRENTEAFF
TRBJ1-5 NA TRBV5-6 CASSLVGSNQPQHF
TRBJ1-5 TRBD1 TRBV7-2 CASSSMDRGLNQPQHF
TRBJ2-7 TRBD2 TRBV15 CATSRGLAGGRSEQYF
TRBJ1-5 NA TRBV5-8 CASSLSGYVSNQPQHF
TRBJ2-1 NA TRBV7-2 CASSFSSEQFF
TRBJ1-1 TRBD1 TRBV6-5 CASSLRDRENTEAFF
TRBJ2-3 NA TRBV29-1 CSVGFAHTDTQYF
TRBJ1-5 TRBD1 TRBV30 CAWSGTGDKQPQHF
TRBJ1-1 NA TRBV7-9 CASSQIGRRGEAFF
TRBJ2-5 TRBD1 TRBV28 CASSLDRTRQETQYF
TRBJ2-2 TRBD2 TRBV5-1 CASSKTSGSSTGELFF
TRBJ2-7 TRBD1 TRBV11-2 CASSNSLGQVGNEQYF
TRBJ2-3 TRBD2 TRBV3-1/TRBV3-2 CASSPASGRANTQYF
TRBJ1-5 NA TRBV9 CASSVDLNQPQHF
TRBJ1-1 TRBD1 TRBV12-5 CASGFLDRGGTEAFF
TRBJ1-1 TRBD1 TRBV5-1 CASSPGQGPEAFF
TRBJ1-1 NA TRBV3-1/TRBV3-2 CASSQGRADTEAFF
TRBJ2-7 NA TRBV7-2 CASSLAFSGGSSKQYF
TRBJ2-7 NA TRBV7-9 CASSLEPQYEQYF
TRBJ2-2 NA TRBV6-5 CASSPTLANTGELFF
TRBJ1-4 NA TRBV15 CATSRDFGEKLFF